This T cell receptor (beta chain) was identified during a study of cytomegalovirus exposure and HLA in healthy donors. Turning to the study itself: There were some 410 genotyped donors. Of these, about 86% fell in the genetic ancestry cluster associated with self-reported Caucasian donors. Regarding the study as a whole: Per a later analysis, roughly 17,000 TCR beta sequences showed association with HLA alleles at 0.05 false discovery rate. Several top significant clusters appeared, in a later analysis, to be linked to common viral pathogens. The study listed 150 to 200 cytomegalovirus-associated TCR beta chains.

This clone appeared a few times. Its specificity is unknown. Primers for the PCR totalled 60 Vbeta and 13 Jbeta. Sequenced by immunoSEQ multiplex PCR; TCRdb stores in-frame clones only, minus some. The sample consists of about 130,000 clones, approximately 80% of them appearing once. The V gene end was trimmed by 7 bases and the J gene end by 3 bases; junction bases not matched to a gene: 6. CDR1 is LNHDA, CDR2 SQIVND, per germline (reference sequence). This CDR3 has 17 residues. The sequence came from a boy aged 2 to 9 in good health and CMV-seronegative. The sample consisted of PBMCs. This chain links TRBV19 with TRBJ2-2; TRBD2 aligns across 15 bases. The CDR3 bases are TGTGCCAGTACCCCCTGGACTAGCGGGAGGGACACCGGGGAGCTGTTTTTT. It translates to CASTPWTSGRDTGELFF.